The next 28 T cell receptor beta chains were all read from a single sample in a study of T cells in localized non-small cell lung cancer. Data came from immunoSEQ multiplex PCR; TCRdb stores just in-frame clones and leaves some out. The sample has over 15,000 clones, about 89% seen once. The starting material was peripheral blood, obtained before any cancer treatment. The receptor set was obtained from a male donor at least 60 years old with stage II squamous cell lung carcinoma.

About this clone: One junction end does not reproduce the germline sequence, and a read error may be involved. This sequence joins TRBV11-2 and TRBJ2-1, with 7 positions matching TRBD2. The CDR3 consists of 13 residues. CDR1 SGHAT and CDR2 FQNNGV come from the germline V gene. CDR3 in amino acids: CASSLDRAGALIF. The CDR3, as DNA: TGTGCCAGCAGCTTAGATCGGGCGGGAGCCCTGATCTTC.

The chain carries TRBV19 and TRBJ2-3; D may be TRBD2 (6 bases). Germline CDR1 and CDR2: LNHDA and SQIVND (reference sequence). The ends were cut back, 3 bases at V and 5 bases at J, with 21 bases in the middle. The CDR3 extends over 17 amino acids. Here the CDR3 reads CASSIRARDSLGDTQYF. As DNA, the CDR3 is TGTGCCAGTAGTATTAGGGCGCGGGACTCGCTAGGAGATACGCAGTATTTT. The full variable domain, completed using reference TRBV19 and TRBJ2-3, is DGGITQSPKYLFRKEGQNVTLSCEQNLNHDAMYWYRQDPGQGLRLIYYSQIVNDFQKGDIAEGYSVSREKKESFPLTVTSAQKNPTAFYLCASSIRARDSLGDTQYFGPGTRLTVL.

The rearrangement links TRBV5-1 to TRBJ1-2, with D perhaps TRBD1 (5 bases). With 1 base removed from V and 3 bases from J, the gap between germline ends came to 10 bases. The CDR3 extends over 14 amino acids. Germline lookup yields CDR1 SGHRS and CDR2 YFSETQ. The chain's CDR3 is CASSLLGRDYGYTF. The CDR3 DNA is TGCGCCAGCAGCTTGCTGGGGCGCGACTATGGCTACACCTTC.

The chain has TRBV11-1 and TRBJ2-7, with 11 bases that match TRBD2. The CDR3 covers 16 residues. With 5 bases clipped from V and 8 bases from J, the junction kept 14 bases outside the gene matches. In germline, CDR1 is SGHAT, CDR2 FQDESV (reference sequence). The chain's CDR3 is CASSLSSGRPSAQQYF. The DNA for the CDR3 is TGTGCCAGCAGCCTATCTAGCGGGAGGCCCTCGGCTCAGCAGTACTTC. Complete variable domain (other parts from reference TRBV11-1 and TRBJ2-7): EAEVAQSPRYKITEKSQAVAFWCDPISGHATLYWYRQILGQGPELLVQFQDESVVDDSQLPKDRFSAERLKGVDSTLKIQPAELGDSAMYLCASSLSSGRPSAQQYFGPGTRLTVT.

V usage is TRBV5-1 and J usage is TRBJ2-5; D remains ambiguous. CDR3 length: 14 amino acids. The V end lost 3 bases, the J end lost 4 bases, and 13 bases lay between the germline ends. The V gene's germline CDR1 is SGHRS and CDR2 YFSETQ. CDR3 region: CASSSSLMGETQYF. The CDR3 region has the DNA TGCGCCAGCAGCTCGAGTCTGATGGGAGAGACCCAGTACTTC.

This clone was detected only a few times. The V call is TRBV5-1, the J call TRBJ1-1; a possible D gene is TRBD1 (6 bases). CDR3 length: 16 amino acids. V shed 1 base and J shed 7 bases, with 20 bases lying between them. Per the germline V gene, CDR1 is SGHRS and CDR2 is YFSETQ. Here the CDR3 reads CASSLRAGDFGIEAFF. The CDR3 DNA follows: TGCGCCAGCAGCTTGAGGGCAGGGGACTTCGGTATTGAAGCTTTCTTT.

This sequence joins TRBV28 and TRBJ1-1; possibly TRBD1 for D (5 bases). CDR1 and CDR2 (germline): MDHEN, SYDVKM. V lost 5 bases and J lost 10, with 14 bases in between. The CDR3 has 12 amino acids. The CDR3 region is CASSNRPHRAFF. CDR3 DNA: TGTGCCAGCAGTAACAGGCCGCATAGAGCTTTCTTT.

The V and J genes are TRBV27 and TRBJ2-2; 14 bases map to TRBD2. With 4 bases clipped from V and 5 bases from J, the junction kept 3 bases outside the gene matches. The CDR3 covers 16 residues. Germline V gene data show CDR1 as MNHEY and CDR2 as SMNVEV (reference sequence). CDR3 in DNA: TGTGCCAGCAGTTCGGGACTAGCGGGAGTAACCGGGGAGCTGTTTTTT. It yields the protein CASSSGLAGVTGELFF.

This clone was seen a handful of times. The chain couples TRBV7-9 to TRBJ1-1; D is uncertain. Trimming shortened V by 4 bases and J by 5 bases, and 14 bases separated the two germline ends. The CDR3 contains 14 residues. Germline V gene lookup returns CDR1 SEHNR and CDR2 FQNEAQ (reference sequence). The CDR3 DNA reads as TGTGCCAGCAGCTCCGCTACCGGGAAGACTGAAGCTTTCTTT. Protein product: CASSSATGKTEAFF. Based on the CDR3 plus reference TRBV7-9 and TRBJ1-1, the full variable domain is DTGVSQNPRHKITKRGQNVTFRCDPISEHNRLYWYRQTLGQGPEFLTYFQNEAQLEKSRLLSDRFSAERPKGSFSTLEIQRTEQGDSAMYLCASSSATGKTEAFFGQGTRLTVV.

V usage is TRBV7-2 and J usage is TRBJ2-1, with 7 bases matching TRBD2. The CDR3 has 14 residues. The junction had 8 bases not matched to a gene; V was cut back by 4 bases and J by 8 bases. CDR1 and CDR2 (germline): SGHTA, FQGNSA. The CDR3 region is CASSSLVREDEQFF. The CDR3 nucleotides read TGTGCCAGCAGCTCCCTCGTACGGGAGGATGAGCAGTTCTTC.

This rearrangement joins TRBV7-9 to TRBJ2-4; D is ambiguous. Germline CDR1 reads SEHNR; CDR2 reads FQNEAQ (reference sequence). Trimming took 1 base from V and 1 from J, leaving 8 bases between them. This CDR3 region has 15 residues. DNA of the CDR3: TGTGCCAGCAGCTTAGATGGTTTGGCCAAAAACATTCAGTACTTC. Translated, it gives CASSLDGLAKNIQYF.

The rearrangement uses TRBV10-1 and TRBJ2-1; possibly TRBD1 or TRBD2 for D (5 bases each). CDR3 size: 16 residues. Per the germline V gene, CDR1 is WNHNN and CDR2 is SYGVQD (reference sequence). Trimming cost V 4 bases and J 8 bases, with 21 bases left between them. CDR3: CASSALGTPNLDEQFF. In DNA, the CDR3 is TGCGCCAGCAGTGCTCTCGGGACCCCGAACCTCGATGAGCAGTTCTTC.

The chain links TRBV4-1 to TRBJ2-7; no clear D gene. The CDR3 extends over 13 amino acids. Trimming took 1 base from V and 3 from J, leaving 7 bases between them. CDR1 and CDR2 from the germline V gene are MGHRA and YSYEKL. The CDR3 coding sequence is TGCGCCAGCAGCCAAGTAAATCGCTACGAGCAGTACTTC. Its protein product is CASSQVNRYEQYF.

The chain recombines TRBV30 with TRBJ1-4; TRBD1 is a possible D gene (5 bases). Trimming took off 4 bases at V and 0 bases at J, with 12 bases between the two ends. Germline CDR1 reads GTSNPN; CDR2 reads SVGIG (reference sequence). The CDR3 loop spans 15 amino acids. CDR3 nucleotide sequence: TGTGCCTGGAAGAGGGGCGGCGCAACTAATGAAAAACTGTTTTTT. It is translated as CAWKRGGATNEKLFF. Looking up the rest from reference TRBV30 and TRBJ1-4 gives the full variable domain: SQTIHQWPATLVQPVGSPLSLECTVEGTSNPNLYWYRQAAGRGLQLLFYSVGIGQISSEVPQNLSASRPQDRQFILSSKKLLLSDSGFYLCAWKRGGATNEKLFFGSGTQLSVL.

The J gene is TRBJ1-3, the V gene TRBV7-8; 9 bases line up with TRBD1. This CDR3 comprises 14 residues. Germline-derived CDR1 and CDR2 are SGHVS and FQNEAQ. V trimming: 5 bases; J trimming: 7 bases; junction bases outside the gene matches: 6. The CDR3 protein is CASSRPGTGNTIYF. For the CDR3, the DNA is TGTGCCAGCAGCCGTCCCGGGACAGGGAACACCATATATTTT.

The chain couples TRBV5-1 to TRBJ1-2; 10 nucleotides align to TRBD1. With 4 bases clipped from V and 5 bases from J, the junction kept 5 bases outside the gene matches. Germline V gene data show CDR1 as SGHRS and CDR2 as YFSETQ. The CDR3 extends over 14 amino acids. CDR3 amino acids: CASSVQGQGYGYTF. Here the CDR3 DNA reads TGCGCCAGCAGCGTACAGGGACAGGGGTATGGCTACACCTTC.

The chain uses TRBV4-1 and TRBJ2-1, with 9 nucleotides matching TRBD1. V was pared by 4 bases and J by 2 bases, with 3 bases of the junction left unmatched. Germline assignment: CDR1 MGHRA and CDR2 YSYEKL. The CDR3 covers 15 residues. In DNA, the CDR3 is TGCGCCAGCAGCCGCGACAGGGGGACCTACAATGAGCAGTTCTTC. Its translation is CASSRDRGTYNEQFF.

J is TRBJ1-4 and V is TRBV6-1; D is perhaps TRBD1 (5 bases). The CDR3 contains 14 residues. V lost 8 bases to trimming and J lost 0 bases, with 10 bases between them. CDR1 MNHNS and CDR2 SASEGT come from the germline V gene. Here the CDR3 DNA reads TGTGCCAGCGGGCGACAGACAACTAATGAAAAACTGTTTTTT. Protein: CASGRQTTNEKLFF.

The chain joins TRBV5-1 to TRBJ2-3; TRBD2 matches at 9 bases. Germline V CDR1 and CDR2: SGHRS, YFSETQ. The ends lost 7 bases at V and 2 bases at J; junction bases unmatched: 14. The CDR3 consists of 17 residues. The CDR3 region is CASDPSGAGGPTDTQYF. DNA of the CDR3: TGCGCCAGCGACCCGTCAGGGGCGGGAGGGCCCACAGATACGCAGTATTTT.

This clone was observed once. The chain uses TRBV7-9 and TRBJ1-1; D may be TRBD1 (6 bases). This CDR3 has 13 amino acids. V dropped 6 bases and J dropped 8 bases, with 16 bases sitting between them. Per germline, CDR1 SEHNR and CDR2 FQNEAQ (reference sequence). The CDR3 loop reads CASRKQGPVEAFF. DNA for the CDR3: TGTGCCAGCAGGAAGCAGGGGCCGGTGGAAGCTTTCTTT.

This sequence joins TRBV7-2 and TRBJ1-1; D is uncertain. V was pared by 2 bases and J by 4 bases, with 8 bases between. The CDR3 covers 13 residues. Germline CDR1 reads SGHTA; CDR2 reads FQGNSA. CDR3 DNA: TGTGCCAGCAGCTTATCAAAAACCACTGAAGCTTTCTTT. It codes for CASSLSKTTEAFF. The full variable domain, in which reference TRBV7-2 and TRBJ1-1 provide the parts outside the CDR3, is GAGVSQSPSNKVTEKGKDVELRCDPISGHTALYWYRQSLGQGLEFLIYFQGNSAPDKSGLPSDRFSAERTGGSVSTLTIQRTQQEDSAVYLCASSLSKTTEAFFGQGTRLTVV.

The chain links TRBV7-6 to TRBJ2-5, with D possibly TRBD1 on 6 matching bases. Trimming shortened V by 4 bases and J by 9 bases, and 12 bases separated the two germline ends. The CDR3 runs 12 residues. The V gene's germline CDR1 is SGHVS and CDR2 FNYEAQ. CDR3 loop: CASSSGQKAQYF. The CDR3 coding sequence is TGTGCCAGCAGCTCGGGACAAAAGGCCCAGTACTTC.

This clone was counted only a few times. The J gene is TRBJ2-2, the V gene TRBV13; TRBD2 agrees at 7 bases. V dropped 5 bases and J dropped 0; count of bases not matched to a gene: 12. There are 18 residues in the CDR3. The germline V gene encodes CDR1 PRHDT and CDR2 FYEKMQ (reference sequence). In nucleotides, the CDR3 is TGTGCCAGCAGCCCGCGAGGGGTGGCGGGAGCGAACACCGGGGAGCTGTTTTTT. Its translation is CASSPRGVAGANTGELFF.

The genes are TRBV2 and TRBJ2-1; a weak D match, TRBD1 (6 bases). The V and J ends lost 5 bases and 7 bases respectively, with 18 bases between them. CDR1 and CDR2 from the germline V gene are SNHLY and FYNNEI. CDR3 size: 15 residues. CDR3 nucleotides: TGTGCCAGCAGTTTACCAGGGGATTTTGCGAATGAGCAGTTCTTC. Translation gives CASSLPGDFANEQFF.

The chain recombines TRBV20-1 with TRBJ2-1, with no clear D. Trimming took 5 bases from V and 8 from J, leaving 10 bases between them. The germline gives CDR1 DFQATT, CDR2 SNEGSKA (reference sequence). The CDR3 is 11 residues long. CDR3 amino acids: CSAQTFHEQFF. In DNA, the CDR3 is TGCAGTGCTCAGACTTTTCATGAGCAGTTCTTC.

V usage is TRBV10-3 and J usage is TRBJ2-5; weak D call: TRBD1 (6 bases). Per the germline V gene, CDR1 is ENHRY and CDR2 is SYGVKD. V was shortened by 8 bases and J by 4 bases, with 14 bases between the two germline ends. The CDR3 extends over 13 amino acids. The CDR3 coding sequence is TGTGCCATCTCTACAGGGACCTCAGAGACCCAGTACTTC. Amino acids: CAISTGTSETQYF.

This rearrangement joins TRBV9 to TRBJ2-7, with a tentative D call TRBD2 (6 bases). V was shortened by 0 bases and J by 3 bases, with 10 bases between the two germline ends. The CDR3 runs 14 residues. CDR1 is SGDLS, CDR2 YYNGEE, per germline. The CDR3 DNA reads TGTGCCAGCAGCGTAGGGGACTCCTACTACGAGCAGTACTTC. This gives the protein CASSVGDSYYEQYF. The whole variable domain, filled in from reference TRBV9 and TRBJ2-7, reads DSGVTQTPKHLITATGQRVTLRCSPRSGDLSVYWYQQSLDQGLQFLIQYYNGEERAKGNILERFSAQQFPDLHSELNLSSLELGDSALYFCASSVGDSYYEQYFGPGTRLTVT.

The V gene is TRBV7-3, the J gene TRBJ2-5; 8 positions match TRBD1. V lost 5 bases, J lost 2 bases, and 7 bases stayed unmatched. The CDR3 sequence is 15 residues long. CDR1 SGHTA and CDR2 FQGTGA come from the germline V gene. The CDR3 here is CASSATGVLQETQYF. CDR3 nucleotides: TGTGCCAGCAGCGCGACAGGGGTATTGCAAGAGACCCAGTACTTC.